This record looks at one T cell receptor beta chain sequence and its context. Its antigen is undetermined. Amplification of TCR alpha and beta CDR3 regions from RNA used iRepertoire nested multiplex PCR. One-step reverse transcription and amplification started from approximately 100-400 ng of tissue mRNA or PBMC total RNA. TCRdb used MiXCR to reprocess the multiplex PCR reads, holding one entry per CDR3 protein. The sample lists over 90,000 distinct CDR3 sequences, around 30% occurring once. The sample is drawn from a study of glioma-infiltrating T cells. Study-level findings and limits: Only very few CDR3 sequences appeared in both tissue and blood. Gliomas, especially low-grade, showed above-expected tissue-blood divergence; non-neoplastic patients showed below.

Deletions cut 7 bases from V and 4 bases from J, with 17 bases between. The CDR3 is made up of 14 amino acids. Germline assignment: CDR1 MNHNS and CDR2 SASEGT. The chain links TRBV6-1 to TRBJ2-7; either TRBD1 or TRBD2 may supply D (6 bases each). This receptor was taken from a human donor with low-grade glioma or glioblastoma, undergoing nonglioma brain surgery, or in good health (not recorded which). Sample: glioma tissue, nonneoplastic brain tissue, or PBMCs (not recorded which). CDR3 region: CASTRGPTTYEQYF. The DNA for the CDR3 is TGTGCCAGCACACGGGGGCCGACGACGTACGAGCAGTACTTC.